This T cell receptor (beta chain) derives from a study of cytotoxic CD8 clonotypes in ibrutinib-treated CLL. General study results and limits: For progressing versus sustained-remission patients, sampling times were not the same.

As concerns this clone: The target antigen is unknown.

Sequenced by immunoSEQ multiplex PCR; TCRdb stores in-frame clones only, minus some. This table has about 84,000 clones, around 84% appearing once. The source was PBMCs, collected before ibrutinib treatment. The source is a human donor with chronic lymphocytic leukemia.

In nucleotides, the CDR3 is TGTGCCAGCAGTCCCCAGGTTACTGGGGCCAACGTCCTGACTTTC. Its protein is CASSPQVTGANVLTF. V usage is TRBV27 and J usage is TRBJ2-6; no clear D gene. Trimming left V 5 bases short and J 2 bases short, with 10 bases between. This CDR3 comprises 15 residues. Germline V gene lookup returns CDR1 MNHEY and CDR2 SMNVEV (reference sequence).